This entry concerns a single TCR beta chain. The data originate from a study of cytomegalovirus exposure and HLA in healthy donors. A multiplex PCR was run with 60 Vbeta primers and 13 Jbeta primers. Measured with immunoSEQ multiplex PCR; TCRdb has only the in-frame clones, and not every one. This sample yields 120,000 or so clones, of which around 74% are seen a single time; approximately 5.4% belongs to the top ten. CDR3 size: 13 residues. Germline V CDR1 and CDR2: SEHNR, FQNEAQ (reference sequence). The V end lost 8 bases, the J end lost 6 bases, and 15 bases lay between the germline ends. Sequences were obtained from PBMCs. The receptor was isolated from a woman between 45 and 60 years old in good health and CMV-seropositive. The chain uses TRBV7-9 and TRBJ2-3; weak D call: TRBD2 (7 bases). Here the CDR3 reads CASQPGGRDTQYF. The CDR3 region has the DNA TGTGCCAGCCAGCCGGGGGGCCGGGATACGCAGTATTTT.